These T cell receptor beta chains were read from a single sample in a study of blood T cell repertoires in COVID-19. Using immunoSEQ multiplex PCR, the repertoire was profiled, and TCRdb retains in-frame clones only, with some absent. The repertoire holds a few hundred thousand clones, with 70% to 90% as singletons. Sample: peripheral blood. The receptors were gathered from a woman aged 30 to 39 with COVID-19, enrolled during active disease. The CDR3 runs from the conserved cysteine through the conserved F or W. The order of the fields is clone size, J gene, V gene, D gene, CDR3 protein, CDR3 DNA. The D gene is left open where the match is weak. For some rows the clone size is stated as once, few or many, or as a class when expanded; others skip it.

size: -
J: TRBJ2-1
V: TRBV5-5
D: TRBD1
CDR3: CASSARDREVDEQFF
DNA: TGTGCCAGCAGCGCCCGGGACAGGGAGGTCGATGAGCAGTTCTTC

size: -
J: TRBJ1-2
V: TRBV7-9
D: TRBD1
CDR3: CASSPRGQGARGYTF
DNA: TGTGCCAGCAGCCCTAGAGGACAGGGGGCAAGAGGCTACACCTTC

size: -
J: TRBJ1-5
V: TRBV28
D: -
CDR3: CAQQAGPYSNQPQHF
DNA: TGTGCCCAGCAAGCGGGACCATATAGCAATCAGCCCCAGCATTTT

size: -
J: TRBJ1-1
V: TRBV6-4
D: -
CDR3: CASSEGENTEAFF
DNA: TGTGCCAGCAGTGAGGGAGAGAACACTGAAGCTTTCTTT

size: -
J: TRBJ1-1
V: TRBV7-2
D: TRBD1
CDR3: CASSLAIPGTGTEAFF
DNA: TGTGCCAGCAGCTTAGCGATCCCAGGGACAGGCACTGAAGCTTTCTTT

size: -
J: TRBJ1-1
V: TRBV24-1
D: TRBD1
CDR3: CATSDLDRVGTEAFF
DNA: TGTGCCACCAGTGATTTGGACAGGGTAGGCACTGAAGCTTTCTTT

size: -
J: TRBJ2-5
V: TRBV13
D: -
CDR3: CASSLKGSSGSKTQYF
DNA: TGTGCCAGCAGCTTAAAAGGATCCAGCGGGTCGAAGACCCAGTACTTC

size: -
J: TRBJ1-1
V: TRBV30
D: -
CDR3: CAWSAPGQNTEAFF
DNA: TGTGCCTGGAGTGCCCCGGGACAGAACACTGAAGCTTTCTTT

size: -
J: TRBJ1-6
V: TRBV5-4
D: -
CDR3: CASPYVRYSYNSPLHF
DNA: TGTGCCAGTCCCTATGTTAGATACTCCTATAATTCACCCCTCCACTTT

size: -
J: TRBJ1-3
V: TRBV5-6
D: -
CDR3: CASNQVGGNTIYF
DNA: TGTGCCAGCAACCAGGTTGGTGGAAACACCATATATTTT

size: few
J: TRBJ1-2
V: TRBV9
D: TRBD1
CDR3: CASSVPGTGEYGYTF
DNA: TGTGCCAGCAGCGTGCCCGGGACAGGGGAGTATGGCTACACCTTC

size: -
J: TRBJ2-1
V: TRBV7-9
D: TRBD2
CDR3: CASSPLSGVKYNEQFF
DNA: TGTGCCAGCAGCCCCCTCAGCGGGGTCAAGTACAATGAGCAGTTCTTC

size: -
J: TRBJ2-5
V: TRBV6-6
D: -
CDR3: CASSYSVGRETQYF
DNA: TGTGCCAGCAGTTACTCCGTGGGGCGGGAGACCCAGTACTTC

size: -
J: TRBJ1-1
V: TRBV6-5
D: TRBD1
CDR3: CASSYGDRGGTEAFF
DNA: TGTGCCAGCAGTTACGGGGACAGGGGTGGCACTGAAGCTTTCTTT

size: -
J: TRBJ1-6
V: TRBV4-2
D: TRBD1
CDR3: CASGPGQGFHSPLHF
DNA: TGTGCCAGCGGGCCGGGACAGGGCTTCCATTCACCCCTCCACTTT

size: -
J: TRBJ2-2
V: TRBV12-3/TRBV12-4
D: -
CDR3: CASSLTSGELFF
DNA: TGTGCCAGCAGTCTGACATCCGGGGAGCTGTTTTTT

size: -
J: TRBJ1-6
V: TRBV30
D: -
CDR3: CAWKVAGFYINSPLHF
DNA: TGTGCCTGGAAAGTGGCAGGGTTTTATATTAATTCACCCCTCCACTTT

size: -
J: TRBJ1-2
V: TRBV3-1/TRBV3-2
D: TRBD1
CDR3: CASSHSGDRGYIYGYTF
DNA: TGTGCCAGCAGCCATTCCGGGGACAGGGGGTATATTTATGGCTACACCTTC

size: -
J: TRBJ2-1
V: TRBV7-3
D: -
CDR3: CASSPERAGPYNEQFF
DNA: TGTGCCAGCAGCCCGGAGAGGGCGGGGCCCTACAATGAGCAGTTCTTC

size: -
J: TRBJ1-1
V: TRBV18
D: -
CDR3: CASSPDRKNTEAFF
DNA: TGTGCCAGCTCTCCCGACAGGAAGAACACTGAAGCTTTCTTT

size: -
J: TRBJ2-7
V: TRBV5-6
D: -
CDR3: CASSRPGAATYEQYF
DNA: TGTGCCAGCAGCCGTCCAGGTGCCGCAACCTACGAGCAGTACTTC

size: -
J: TRBJ2-1
V: TRBV2
D: -
CDR3: CASKYASLVEQFF
DNA: TGTGCCAGCAAGTACGCTAGTCTGGTTGAGCAGTTCTTC

size: -
J: TRBJ1-1
V: TRBV30
D: -
CDR3: CAWRGAPEAFF
DNA: TGTGCCTGGAGGGGGGCCCCTGAAGCTTTCTTT

size: -
J: TRBJ1-6
V: TRBV6-4
D: -
CDR3: CASSDNAGDSPLHF
DNA: TGTGCCAGCAGCGACAACGCAGGGGATTCACCCCTCCACTTT

size: -
J: TRBJ1-3
V: TRBV3-1/TRBV3-2
D: -
CDR3: CASSQSISGNTIYF
DNA: TGTGCCAGCAGCCAATCTATATCTGGAAACACCATATATTTT

size: -
J: TRBJ1-2
V: TRBV5-1
D: -
CDR3: CASTLSTANYGYTF
DNA: TGCGCCAGCACCCTTTCGACAGCTAACTATGGCTACACCTTC

size: once
J: TRBJ1-2
V: TRBV2
D: TRBD1
CDR3: CASSRQGIGNYGYTF
DNA: TGTGCCAGCAGTCGACAGGGAATTGGGAACTATGGCTACACCTTC

size: -
J: TRBJ2-3
V: TRBV27
D: -
CDR3: CASRAGATDTQYF
DNA: TGTGCCAGCAGGGCGGGGGCGACAGATACGCAGTATTTT

size: -
J: TRBJ2-5
V: TRBV11-2
D: -
CDR3: CASSFSAEETQYF
DNA: TGTGCCAGCAGCTTTTCCGCGGAGGAGACCCAGTACTTC